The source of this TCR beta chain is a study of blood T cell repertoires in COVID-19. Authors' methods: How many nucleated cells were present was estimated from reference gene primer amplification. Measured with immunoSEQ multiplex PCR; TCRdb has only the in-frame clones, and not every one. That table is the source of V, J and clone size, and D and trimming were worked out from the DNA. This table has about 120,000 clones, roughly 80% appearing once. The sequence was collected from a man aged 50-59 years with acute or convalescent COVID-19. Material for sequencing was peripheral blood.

The CDR3 bases are TGTGCCAGTAGTAGCGGGTGGCCCCGGATCTCCTACGAGCAGTACTTC. This translates into CASSSGWPRISYEQYF. This chain uses TRBV19 with TRBJ2-7, with a weak D call TRBD2 (5 bases). Trimming took off 4 bases at V and 0 bases at J, with 16 bases between the two ends. The CDR3 runs to 16 residues. Germline V gene lookup returns CDR1 LNHDA and CDR2 SQIVND (reference sequence).